This TCR beta chain was sequenced during a study of blood T cell repertoires in COVID-19. Sequencing used immunoSEQ multiplex PCR; TCRdb keeps in-frame clones, though not all of them. The sample shows approximately 200,000 clones, about 86% of them seen only once. In germline, CDR1 is SGHDT, CDR2 YYEEEE. The CDR3 runs 15 residues. V shed 4 bases and J 5 bases; nucleotides not matched to a gene: 10. This sequence originates from a woman aged 30 to 39 who had recovered from COVID-19. Sequencing used peripheral blood. The rearrangement links TRBV5-6 to TRBJ2-3; 7 nucleotides match TRBD2. In DNA form, the CDR3 reads TGTGCCAGCAGCCCGGGGGGTATCCAGGGAGATACGCAGTATTTT. Translating gives CASSPGGIQGDTQYF.